Described below is a single T cell receptor (beta chain) sequence and its context. Its antigen is as yet unknown. At one end the junction does not follow the germline gene, possibly because of a read error. Each donor was nominally healthy when sampled (though unrecorded immune exposures were likely). The source of the sample is a study of cytomegalovirus exposure and HLA in healthy donors. Study-level results: Later analysis found that TCR beta chains associated with HLA were more clonally expanded than other, equally common chains.

Use of 60 Vbeta and 13 Jbeta primers characterized the PCR. The method was immunoSEQ multiplex PCR; TCRdb's version includes in-frame clones alone and lacks a portion of them. The table records about 52,000 clones, roughly 60% of them present only once. The clonotype was recovered from a human donor in good health. The sequencing sample was made of PBMCs.

CDR3 coding DNA: TGTGCTAGCAGCGGAGGCGGCCAAGAGACCCAGTACTTC. Translated, it gives CASSGGGQETQYF. The rearrangement links TRBV7-7 to TRBJ2-5; perhaps TRBD2 as D (5 bases). This CDR3 has 13 residues. Germline values: CDR1 SSHAT, CDR2 FNYEAQ (reference sequence).